Below are 24 T cell receptor beta chains sequenced from a single sample in a study of blood T cell repertoires in COVID-19. The assay was immunoSEQ multiplex PCR, and TCRdb's table has in-frame clones only and misses some. This table has a few hundred thousand clones, 88% appearing once. Sequenced input: PBMCs or T cells enriched from blood (not recorded which). The receptor set was obtained from a woman aged 60-70 years in a cohort exposed to, infected with or recovered from COVID-19 (not recorded which).

This sequence joins TRBV12-5 and TRBJ1-1; D is perhaps TRBD1 (6 bases). The CDR3 extends over 20 amino acids. The germline V gene encodes CDR1 LGHNT and CDR2 FRNRAP. V dropped 8 bases and J dropped 10 bases, with 41 bases sitting between them. CDR3 sequence (DNA): TGTGCTAGTCCTTTCGGTACCCTGGTCAGGGGCTATCCGTTGGACGATGGAGCTTTCTTT. This translates into CASPFGTLVRGYPLDDGAFF.

The chain combines TRBV28 with TRBJ1-6; D possibly corresponds to TRBD1 (5 bases). This CDR3 is 18 amino acids long. Germline CDR1 MDHEN, CDR2 SYDVKM. The V and J ends lost 2 bases and 6 bases respectively, with 20 bases between them. As DNA, the CDR3 is TGTGCCAGCAGTTTACATACGGTGGGTGGGGGGACTAATTCACCCCTCCACTTT. This encodes CASSLHTVGGGTNSPLHF.

The chain recombines TRBV19 with TRBJ2-1, with 8 bases that match TRBD2. J was trimmed by 4 bases and V by 10 bases; bases with no gene match: 12. The CDR3 totals 15 residues. Germline V gives CDR1 LNHDA, CDR2 SQIVND (reference sequence). CDR3 in amino acids: CATLPAGTRYNEQFF. CDR3 in DNA: TGTGCCACCCTACCCGCCGGGACTAGGTACAATGAGCAGTTCTTC.

CDR3 in amino acids: CASSIVWAASYEQYF. DNA for the CDR3: TGTGCCAGTAGTATAGTTTGGGCAGCCTCCTACGAGCAGTACTTC. The chain links TRBV19 to TRBJ2-7; no clear D gene. Germline values: CDR1 LNHDA, CDR2 SQIVND (reference sequence). This CDR3 region has 15 residues. Trimming stripped 1 base from V and 0 bases from J, with 10 bases between.

The chain combines TRBV20-1 with TRBJ1-2, with D hard to call. Germline CDR1 reads DFQATT; CDR2 reads SNEGSKA (reference sequence). The CDR3 contains 13 residues. Trimming pared 3 bases from V and 4 bases from J, leaving 12 bases between. The CDR3 loop reads CSASLLGLYGYTF. CDR3 nucleotides: TGCAGTGCTAGTTTGTTAGGACTCTATGGCTACACCTTC.

The chain recombines TRBV10-1 with TRBJ1-6, with 12 nucleotides matching TRBD1. V lost 6 bases and J lost 8; bases outside the gene matches: 8. Germline values: CDR1 WNHNN, CDR2 SYGVQD (reference sequence). The length of the CDR3 is 16 residues. CDR3 amino acids: CASRGTGGAGDSPLHF. CDR3 nucleotides: TGCGCCAGCAGGGGGACAGGGGGCGCCGGGGATTCACCCCTCCACTTT.

This chain uses TRBV4-1 with TRBJ2-7; 14 bases line up with TRBD2. The trim removed 4 bases at V and 7 bases at J, leaving 12 bases unmatched. Germline assignment: CDR1 MGHRA and CDR2 YSYEKL. The CDR3 has 17 residues. For the CDR3, the DNA is TGCGCCAGCAGCCTTCCGACTAGCGGGAGGGCCAGGCGGGAGCAGTACTTC. Residues: CASSLPTSGRARREQYF.

The rearrangement uses TRBV27 and TRBJ2-3, with 14 positions matching TRBD2. The J segment lost 5 bases and the V segment lost 5 bases, leaving 9 bases of the junction unmatched. The germline V gene encodes CDR1 MNHEY and CDR2 SMNVEV (reference sequence). The CDR3 contains 17 residues. The CDR3 here is CASSKRTSGRQGDTQYF. The DNA of the CDR3 is TGTGCCAGCAGTAAAAGGACTAGCGGGAGGCAGGGAGATACGCAGTATTTT.

The CDR3 sequence: CASSPQQGVATDTQYF. DNA of the CDR3: TGTGCCAGCTCACCGCAACAGGGGGTGGCCACAGATACGCAGTATTTT. The rearrangement uses TRBV18 and TRBJ2-3, with 8 bases fitting TRBD1. The J segment lost 2 bases and the V segment lost 3 bases, leaving 7 bases of the junction unmatched. The CDR3 has 16 residues. Germline loops: CDR1 KGHSH, CDR2 LQKENI.

The V call is TRBV28, the J call TRBJ2-1; 10 bases match TRBD1. With 8 bases clipped from V and 8 bases from J, the junction kept 6 bases outside the gene matches. The V gene's germline CDR1 is MDHEN and CDR2 SYDVKM. This CDR3 is built from 13 residues. CDR3 sequence reads: CASGGQGGDEQFF. CDR3 nucleotide sequence: TGTGCCAGCGGAGGACAGGGGGGCGATGAGCAGTTCTTC.

The genes are TRBV6-5 and TRBJ1-2; 9 bases fit TRBD1. The CDR3 spans 14 residues. J gave up 8 bases and V 6 bases, and 10 bases lay outside the gene matches. Germline values: CDR1 MNHEY, CDR2 SVGAGI. The CDR3 DNA reads as TGTGCCAGCAGCGACCCGGACAGGGGTGGAGGCTACACCTTC. Translation gives CASSDPDRGGGYTF.

This rearrangement joins TRBV28 to TRBJ2-1; 7 bases are shared with TRBD2. J was trimmed by 8 bases and V by 1 base; bases with no gene match: 14. The CDR3 is made up of 17 amino acids. Germline values: CDR1 MDHEN, CDR2 SYDVKM. The CDR3 reads CASSLYAGEGIMDEQFF. CDR3 sequence (DNA): TGTGCCAGCAGTTTATATGCGGGAGAAGGAATAATGGATGAGCAGTTCTTC.

This chain joins TRBV6-4 and TRBJ2-1, with a tentative D call TRBD1 (5 bases). CDR1 MRHNA and CDR2 SNTAGT come from the germline V gene. The CDR3 has 13 residues. Trimming took 4 bases from V and 8 from J, leaving 12 bases between them. CDR3 nucleotides: TGTGCCAGCAGTGGGGGCCCGGAAGATGAGCAGTTCTTC. It translates to CASSGGPEDEQFF.

The chain employs TRBV7-2 and TRBJ1-1, with no clear D. Trimming removed 0 bases at V and 3 bases at J, with 5 bases between. CDR3 length equals 13 residues. Germline CDR1 and CDR2: SGHTA and FQGNSA. The CDR3 protein is CASSLAPYTEAFF. The CDR3 DNA reads TGTGCCAGCAGCTTAGCCCCATACACTGAAGCTTTCTTT.

The chain has TRBV4-3 and TRBJ2-7; D may be TRBD1 (6 bases). V lost 1 base to trimming and J lost 1 base, with 11 bases between them. The germline V gene has CDR1 LGHNA and CDR2 YSLEER. CDR3 length: 15 amino acids. DNA of the CDR3: TGCGCCAGCAGCCAAGCCGCAGGGGAGTCCTACGAGCAGTACTTC. It yields the protein CASSQAAGESYEQYF.

This clone was seen only once. V and J are TRBV7-2 and TRBJ2-7; D is unclear. V was clipped by 1 base and J by 3 bases, with 4 bases between them. The CDR3 spans 12 residues. Germline CDR1 is SGHTA and CDR2 is FQGNSA. CDR3 protein: CASSLDFYEQYF. The CDR3 nucleotides are TGTGCCAGCAGCTTAGACTTCTACGAGCAGTACTTC.

V gene TRBV27 combines with J gene TRBJ1-2; D gene ambiguous. Deletions cut 0 bases from V and 4 bases from J, with 6 bases between. Germline lookup yields CDR1 MNHEY and CDR2 SMNVEV (reference sequence). CDR3 length equals 13 residues. CDR3 coding DNA: TGTGCCAGCAGTTTATCAGGGAGCTATGGCTACACCTTC. Encoded protein: CASSLSGSYGYTF.

This chain links TRBV6-2 or TRBV6-3 with TRBJ2-1; 9 bases match TRBD2. This CDR3 comprises 15 residues. The trim removed 6 bases at V and 7 bases at J, leaving 10 bases unmatched. Germline assignment: CDR1 MNHEY and CDR2 SVGEGT. CDR3 coding DNA: TGTGCCAGCAGCCCACTGGGACTAGCTGGAAATGAGCAGTTCTTC. This encodes CASSPLGLAGNEQFF.

This rearrangement joins TRBV4-3 to TRBJ2-1, with 8 bases identical to TRBD1. V dropped 0 bases and J dropped 7; count of bases not matched to a gene: 5. In germline, CDR1 is LGHNA, CDR2 YSLEER. CDR3 length: 15 amino acids. CDR3 coding DNA: TGCGCCAGCAGCCAAGAAGGGCAGGGGGCGAATGAGCAGTTCTTC. This translates into CASSQEGQGANEQFF.

The rearrangement uses TRBV9 and TRBJ1-3, with a weak D call TRBD1 (6 bases). This CDR3 region has 14 residues. The V gene lost 3 bases and the J gene lost 3 bases, with 10 bases spanning the gap. The germline V gene has CDR1 SGDLS and CDR2 YYNGEE. CDR3 sequence reads: CASSAPDSGNTIYF. As DNA, the CDR3 is TGTGCCAGCAGCGCCCCGGACAGTGGAAACACCATATATTTT.

This chain uses TRBV6-5 with TRBJ1-2; TRBD1 agrees at 8 bases. Looked up from germline, CDR1 is MNHEY and CDR2 is SVGAGI. This CDR3 comprises 12 residues. J was trimmed by 9 bases and V by 4 bases; bases with no gene match: 4. The CDR3 reads CASSSGDRSYTF. CDR3 nucleotide sequence: TGTGCCAGCAGTTCAGGGGACAGGAGCTACACCTTC.

The rearrangement uses TRBV19 and TRBJ2-5; 10 bases map to TRBD2. Unmatched junction bases numbered 3, after V lost 4 bases and J lost 4 bases. This CDR3 is 14 amino acids long. Per the germline V gene, CDR1 is LNHDA and CDR2 is SQIVND (reference sequence). The DNA of the CDR3 is TGTGCCAGTAGTAGAGCTAGCGGGAGAGAGACCCAGTACTTC. This codes for CASSRASGRETQYF.

The genes are TRBV7-9 and TRBJ2-3; D unresolved. V was pared by 4 bases and J by 2 bases, with 4 bases between. This CDR3 has 12 amino acids. The V gene's germline CDR1 is SEHNR and CDR2 FQNEAQ (reference sequence). The chain's CDR3 is CASSSLTDTQYF. The DNA for the CDR3 is TGTGCCAGCAGCTCACTCACAGATACGCAGTATTTT.

The gene calls are TRBV3-1 (or the pseudogene TRBV3-2) and TRBJ1-2, with D unresolved. Germline assignment: CDR1 LGHDT and CDR2 YNNKEL (reference sequence). CDR3 length: 13 amino acids. V lost 1 base, J lost 4 bases, and 7 bases lay in between. DNA for the CDR3: TGTGCCAGCAGCCAAGCGGCGGGCTATGGCTACACCTTC. This translates into CASSQAAGYGYTF.